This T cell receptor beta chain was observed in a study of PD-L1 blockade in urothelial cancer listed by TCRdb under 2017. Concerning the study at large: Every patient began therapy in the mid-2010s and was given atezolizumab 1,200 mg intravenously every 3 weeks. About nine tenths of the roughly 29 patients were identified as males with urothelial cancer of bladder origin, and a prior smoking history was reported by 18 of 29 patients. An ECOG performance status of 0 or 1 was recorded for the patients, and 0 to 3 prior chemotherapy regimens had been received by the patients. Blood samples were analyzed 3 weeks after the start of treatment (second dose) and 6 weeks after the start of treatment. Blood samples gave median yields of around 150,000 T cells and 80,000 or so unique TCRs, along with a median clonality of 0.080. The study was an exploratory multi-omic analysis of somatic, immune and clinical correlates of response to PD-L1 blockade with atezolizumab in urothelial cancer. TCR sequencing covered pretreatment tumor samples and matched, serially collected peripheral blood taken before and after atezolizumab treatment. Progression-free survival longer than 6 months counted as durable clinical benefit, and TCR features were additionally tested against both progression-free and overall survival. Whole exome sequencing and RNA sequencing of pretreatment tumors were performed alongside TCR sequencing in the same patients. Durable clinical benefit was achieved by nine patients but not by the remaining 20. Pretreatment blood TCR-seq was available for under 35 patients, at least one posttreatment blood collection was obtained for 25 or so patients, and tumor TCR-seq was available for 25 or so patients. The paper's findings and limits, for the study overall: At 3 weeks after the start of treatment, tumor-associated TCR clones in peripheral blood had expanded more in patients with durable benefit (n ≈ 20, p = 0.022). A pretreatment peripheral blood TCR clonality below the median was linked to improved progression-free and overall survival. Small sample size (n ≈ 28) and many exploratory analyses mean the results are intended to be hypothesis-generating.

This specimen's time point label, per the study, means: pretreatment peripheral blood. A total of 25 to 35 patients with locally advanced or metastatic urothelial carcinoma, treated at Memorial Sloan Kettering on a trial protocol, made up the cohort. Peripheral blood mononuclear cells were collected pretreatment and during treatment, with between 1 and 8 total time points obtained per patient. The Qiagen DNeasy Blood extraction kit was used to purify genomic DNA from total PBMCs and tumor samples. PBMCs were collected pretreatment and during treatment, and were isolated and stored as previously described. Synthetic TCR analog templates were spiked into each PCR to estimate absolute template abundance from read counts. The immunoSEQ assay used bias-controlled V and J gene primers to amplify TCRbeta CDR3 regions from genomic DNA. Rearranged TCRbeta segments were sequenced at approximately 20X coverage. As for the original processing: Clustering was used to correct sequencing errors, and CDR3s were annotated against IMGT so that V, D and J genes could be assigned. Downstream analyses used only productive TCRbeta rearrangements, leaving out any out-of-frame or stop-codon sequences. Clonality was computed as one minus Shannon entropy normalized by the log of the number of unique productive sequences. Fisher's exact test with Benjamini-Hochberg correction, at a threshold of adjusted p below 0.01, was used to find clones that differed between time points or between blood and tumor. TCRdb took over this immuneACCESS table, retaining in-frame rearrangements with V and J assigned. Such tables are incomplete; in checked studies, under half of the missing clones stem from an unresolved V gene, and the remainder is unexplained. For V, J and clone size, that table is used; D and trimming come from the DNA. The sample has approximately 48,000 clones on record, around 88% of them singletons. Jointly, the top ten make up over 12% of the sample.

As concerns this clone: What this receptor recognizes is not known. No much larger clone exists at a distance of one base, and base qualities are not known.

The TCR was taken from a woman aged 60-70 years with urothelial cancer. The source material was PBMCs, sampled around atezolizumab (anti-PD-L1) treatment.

CDR3 region: CASSGWDGTDRTDTQYF. Here is the DNA: TGTGCCAGCAGTGGCTGGGACGGGACAGATCGAACAGATACGCAGTATTTT. The chain is assembled from TRBV25-1 and TRBJ2-3; TRBD1 agrees with 7 junctional bases. CDR1 MGHDK and CDR2 SYGVNS were looked up in the germline V gene. From V the trimming removes 4 bases and from J it removes 3 bases, while the gene matches leave 13 bases of the junction unaccounted for. From the cysteine through the phenylalanine, the CDR3 covers 17 amino acids. Solely the CDR3 DNA is kept, with 51 bases framed from the first base.